The 15 T cell receptor beta chains listed next were all sequenced from one sample in a study of cytomegalovirus exposure and HLA in healthy donors. Profiling relied on immunoSEQ multiplex PCR, and the TCRdb table lists in-frame clones only, not all of them. Of roughly 67,000 clones in the sample, 91% were seen once. The specimen sequenced was PBMCs. These receptors originate from a man aged 18 to 29 in good health and CMV-seronegative.

This sequence joins TRBV29-1 and TRBJ2-1, with a weak D call TRBD2 (6 bases). The V gene's germline CDR1 is SQVTM and CDR2 ANQGSEA. The ends were cut back, 0 bases at V and 9 bases at J, with 9 bases in the middle. CDR3 length equals 12 residues. CDR3 bases: TGCAGCGTTGAAGATCGGGGGAGTGAGCAGTTCTTC. Its translation is CSVEDRGSEQFF.

The rearrangement joins TRBV29-1 to TRBJ2-1; 11 nucleotides align to TRBD2. From germline, CDR1 is SQVTM and CDR2 ANQGSEA. The CDR3 contains 15 residues. The V gene end was trimmed by 6 bases and the J gene end by 7 bases; junction bases not matched to a gene: 11. The CDR3 DNA is TGCAGCGTCCCCCGACTAGCGGGAAGTTCTAATGAGCAGTTCTTC. Amino acids: CSVPRLAGSSNEQFF.

The J gene is TRBJ2-7, the V gene TRBV30; 8 nucleotides align to TRBD2. This CDR3 spans 16 amino acids. The germline V gene encodes CDR1 GTSNPN and CDR2 SVGIG (reference sequence). The CDR3 DNA follows: TGTGCTTCCTCTACGCGCGGGCGGGAGGCCTCCTACGAGCAGTACTTC. Translating it yields CASSTRGREASYEQYF.

The chain employs TRBV4-1 and TRBJ1-2, with D maybe TRBD1 (5 bases). This CDR3 has 16 residues. Germline V gene lookup returns CDR1 MGHRA and CDR2 YSYEKL. V lost 0 bases, J lost 6 bases, and 17 bases lay in between. In nucleotides, the CDR3 is TGCGCCAGCAGCCAAGATGGGCTCCAGGGAAGCCATGGCTACACCTTC. Amino acid sequence: CASSQDGLQGSHGYTF.

Only one count was recorded for this clone. The chain carries TRBV9 and TRBJ1-5, with TRBD1 as a possible D gene (5 bases). The germline V gene has CDR1 SGDLS and CDR2 YYNGEE. V was shortened by 3 bases and J by 7 bases, with 14 bases between the two germline ends. The CDR3 is 14 residues long. For the CDR3, the DNA is TGTGCCAGCAGCGCCCTCCCCGGGGGGCAGCCCCAGCATTTT. Translating it yields CASSALPGGQPQHF.

This sequence joins TRBV28 and TRBJ1-1; TRBD1 matches at 7 bases. V shed 5 bases, J shed 0 bases, and the junction held 6 bases outside the gene matches. Germline V gene data show CDR1 as MDHEN and CDR2 as SYDVKM. This CDR3 comprises 15 residues. The CDR3 is CASSPGGQMNTEAFF. CDR3 DNA sequence: TGTGCCAGCAGTCCCGGGGGACAGATGAACACTGAAGCTTTCTTT.

V is TRBV28 and J is TRBJ2-1, with D uncertain. The CDR3 sequence is 15 residues long. The germline V gene has CDR1 MDHEN and CDR2 SYDVKM. V gave up 2 bases and J gave up 4 bases, with 12 bases separating them. This CDR3 is CASSLGERRYNEQFF. As DNA, the CDR3 is TGTGCCAGCAGTTTAGGTGAGCGACGGTACAATGAGCAGTTCTTC.

CDR3 amino acids: CASSLRGAGDYEQYF. The CDR3 DNA sequence: TGTGCCAGCAGCTTGCGGGGGGCCGGGGATTACGAGCAGTACTTC. The rearrangement uses TRBV7-9 and TRBJ2-7; 8 positions agree with TRBD2. This CDR3 spans 15 amino acids. Unmatched junction bases numbered 8, after V lost 3 bases and J lost 4 bases. Germline V gene data show CDR1 as SEHNR and CDR2 as FQNEAQ (reference sequence).

DNA for the CDR3: TGTGCCAGCAGCTCGAGCCGGGCGGGAACACGGGGAGAGACCCAGTACTTC. It specifies CASSSSRAGTRGETQYF. V and J are TRBV9 and TRBJ2-5; tentatively, D is TRBD2 (6 bases). CDR3 length equals 17 residues. Germline V gene lookup returns CDR1 SGDLS and CDR2 YYNGEE. V was trimmed by 4 bases and J by 4 bases, leaving 23 bases between them. Full variable domain (remainder filled in from reference TRBV9 and TRBJ2-5): DSGVTQTPKHLITATGQRVTLRCSPRSGDLSVYWYQQSLDQGLQFLIQYYNGEERAKGNILERFSAQQFPDLHSELNLSSLELGDSALYFCASSSSRAGTRGETQYFGPGTRLLVL.

The V and J genes are TRBV19 and TRBJ1-2, with D unresolved. Trimming stripped 7 bases from V and 2 bases from J, with 17 bases between. Germline CDR1 reads LNHDA; CDR2 reads SQIVND (reference sequence). CDR3 length: 15 amino acids. CDR3 DNA sequence: TGTGCCAGTACTTCTGTGGGCAGGCTGAACTATGGCTACACCTTC. As protein: CASTSVGRLNYGYTF. The full variable domain, with the rest looked up from reference TRBV19 and TRBJ1-2, is DGGITQSPKYLFRKEGQNVTLSCEQNLNHDAMYWYRQDPGQGLRLIYYSQIVNDFQKGDIAEGYSVSREKKESFPLTVTSAQKNPTAFYLCASTSVGRLNYGYTFGSGTRLTVV.

V is TRBV6-1 and J is TRBJ2-7; 7 nucleotides align to TRBD2. Looked up from germline, CDR1 is MNHNS and CDR2 is SASEGT. V lost 6 bases, J lost 0 bases, and 8 bases stayed unmatched. The CDR3 consists of 15 residues. CDR3 region: CASSQPGGSSYEQYF. The CDR3 nucleotides read TGTGCCAGCAGCCAACCAGGCGGGAGCTCCTACGAGCAGTACTTC.

The gene calls are TRBV19 and TRBJ2-1; maybe TRBD2 (6 bases). The V and J ends lost 5 bases and 8 bases respectively, with 16 bases between them. The CDR3 runs to 14 residues. Germline values: CDR1 LNHDA, CDR2 SQIVND (reference sequence). CDR3 loop: CASSSGAGIHEQFF. In DNA form, the CDR3 reads TGTGCCAGTAGTTCCGGCGCGGGGATCCATGAGCAGTTCTTC.

The chain joins TRBV5-4 to TRBJ1-2, with TRBD1 matching 11 bases. Germline V gene lookup returns CDR1 SGHNT and CDR2 YYREEE (reference sequence). Losses at the gene ends were 0 bases for V and 4 bases for J; bases not matched to a gene: 2. This CDR3 has 15 amino acids. The CDR3 here is CASSLGDRGIYGYTF. CDR3 in DNA: TGTGCCAGCAGCTTGGGGGACAGGGGGATCTATGGCTACACCTTC.

V gene TRBV10-3 combines with J gene TRBJ1-1; TRBD1 aligns across 8 bases. Looked up from germline, CDR1 is ENHRY and CDR2 is SYGVKD. This CDR3 is 14 amino acids long. Trimming removed 4 bases from V and 1 base from J; junction bases left unmatched: 2. The CDR3 protein is CAISVGTGNTEAFF. DNA of the CDR3: TGTGCCATCAGTGTTGGGACAGGGAACACTGAAGCTTTCTTT.

The rearrangement joins TRBV19 to TRBJ1-2; D gene uncertain. Germline V CDR1 and CDR2: LNHDA, SQIVND (reference sequence). The CDR3 spans 11 residues. V dropped 7 bases and J dropped 2 bases, with 5 bases sitting between them. The CDR3 bases are TGTGCCAGTACGGAGAACTATGGCTACACCTTC. Its translation is CASTENYGYTF.